The clone carrying this T cell receptor beta chain was recorded many times. Antigen unknown. Trimming stripped 6 bases from V and 3 bases from J, with 16 bases between. From germline, CDR1 is MDHEN and CDR2 SYDVKM. The CDR3 is 15 residues long. These data originate in a study of early T cells in non-severe SARS-CoV-2 infection. For the study at large: Sequencing of unsorted whole blood was done on bulk RNA, leaving chains unpaired.

Unique molecular identifiers were affixed to single, distinct cDNA molecules. TCRdb ran MiXCR on the 5' RACE reads and lists one entry per CDR3 protein. This repertoire shows 55,000 to 75,000 distinct CDR3 sequences, approximately 8% found once; its top ten account for approximately 3.1%. Study-wide findings and caveats: Private and CD4 specificities were missed by VDJdb matching, which favored anti-spike CD8 responses.

Material: whole blood. The genes are TRBV28 and TRBJ2-3; D possibly uses TRBD1 or TRBD2 (5 bases each). The receptor's source is an adult who was a healthcare worker with PCR-confirmed SARS-CoV-2 infection or an uninfected control (not recorded which). CDR3 sequence (DNA): TGTGCCAGCAGCTCACCACTAGAGGGGACAGATACGCAGTATTTT. It specifies CASSSPLEGTDTQYF. The variable domain in full, with the rest retrieved from reference TRBV28 and TRBJ2-3, is DVKVTQSSRYLVKRTGEKVFLECVQDMDHENMFWYRQDPGLGLRLIYFSYDVKMKEKGDIPEGYSVSREKKERFSLILESASTNQTSMYLCASSSPLEGTDTQYFGPGTRLTVL.